The entry that follows covers one T cell receptor beta chain sequence. This clonotype was found once. Its antigen is still unknown. The input lacks base qualities; no much larger clone sits a single base away. V loses 2 bases of germline sequence and J loses 3 bases, and the interval between the two ends is 11 bases. There are 14 amino acids in the CDR3, from cysteine to phenylalanine inclusive. Of all the DNA, just the CDR3 is kept, 42 bases in frame from base 1. In the germline V gene, CDR1 corresponds to SGHRS and CDR2 to YFSETQ. This specimen belongs to a study of post-analysis software for immune sequencing data (dated by TCRdb to 2013 to 2016). Describing the broader study: Relapsing-remitting, secondary progressive and progressive-relapsing multiple sclerosis were recorded as disease courses, and subtype annotation was lacking for some patients. The multiple sclerosis patient repertoires were compared with about a dozen previously published healthy control repertoires from donors aged roughly 6 to 27 years. A subset of samples was prepared in parallel using single-end sample barcoding, then pooled and co-amplified after Illumina adapter ligation.

To demonstrate the VDJtools post-analysis software, the study profiled TCR beta repertoires from the peripheral blood of 13 young patients with multiple sclerosis. Multiple sclerosis patients were children and adolescents aged about 6 to 16 years. The library was obtained by PCR. Sequencing was performed on an Illumina HiSeq 2500. Unique molecular identifiers were incorporated into TCR beta cDNA libraries to reduce PCR and sequencing biases. Every 1 to 10 million input T cells yielded about 500,000 cDNA molecules, meaning each molecule approximated one T cell. The patient libraries were prepared and sequenced with the same protocol used for the earlier healthy control dataset. Within a given batch, samples were prepared together, multiplexed and sequenced on the same HiSeq lane. In the authors' own workflow: MIGEC handled the raw barcoded reads, throwing out single-read molecular identifier groups before consensus assembly and CDR3 extraction. VDJtools was used for post-analysis of the clonotype tables, and diversity was normalized by down-sampling every dataset to the size of the smallest sample. Repertoire overlap clustering matched CDR3 amino acid but not nucleotide sequences to correct batch-related cross-sample contamination. TCRdb reran the public reads through fastp at Q25 and MiXCR, keeping productive beta chains. Rows are unified per CDR3 protein, each entry keeping the most common DNA and genes. The V and J calls were determined by TCRdb, not by the authors. For this sample there are about 540,000 distinct CDR3 sequences; around 31% appear just once. The ten largest clones represent approximately 5.4% of the sample.

Paper-wide results and their limitations: The multiple sclerosis patient group was slightly younger than the control group. Strong co-clustering of samples prepared in the same batch was shown by direct clustering with F measure, prompting a batch-effect correction. Significantly higher frequencies in patients than in controls were found for roughly 5 TRBV segments, including TRBV5-6, TRBV5-1 and TRBV20-1. Normalized Chao1 diversity was significantly lower in multiple sclerosis patients than controls, suggesting substantial peripheral T-cell clonal expansion.

Specimen: blood. The sequence came from a girl aged 2-17 years with multiple sclerosis. The sequence joins TRBV5-1 to TRBJ2-5; the D gene remains uncertain. The CDR3 amino acid sequence is: CASSLTPTEETQYF. In nucleotides, the sequence is TGCGCCAGCAGCTTAACTCCCACGGAAGAGACCCAGTACTTC.